This T cell receptor beta chain was captured by sequencing in a study of blood T cell repertoires in COVID-19. Study as a whole: Italy, Spain and the United States were the sources of the convalescent and acute COVID-19 samples. T cells, B-cell-depleted T cells, or PBMCs provided the cDNA or gDNA that served as material.

Per the original methods: Scientists estimated how many nucleated cells there were by amplifying reference gene primers. The table came from immunoSEQ multiplex PCR; TCRdb's copy has only in-frame clones and leaves some out. V and J calls and clone size are those listed in that table; D and trimming were worked out from the DNA. The repertoire has around 300,000 clones, roughly nine tenths of them found once; the top ten carry approximately 2.1%. Patients in Seattle were enrolled during active infection, then followed longitudinally. Losses at the gene ends were 7 bases for V and 2 bases for J; bases not matched to a gene: 10. This CDR3 has 15 residues. Germline-derived CDR1 and CDR2 are MDHEN and SYDVKM.

The TCR originated in a woman aged 25-40 years with COVID-19, enrolled during active disease. J is TRBJ2-7 and V is TRBV28; 8 bases are shared with TRBD1. Sequences were obtained from peripheral blood. Here the CDR3 DNA reads TGTGCCAGCACCTTAGGGGGACAGGTCCCCTACGAGCAGTACTTC. It codes for CASTLGGQVPYEQYF.